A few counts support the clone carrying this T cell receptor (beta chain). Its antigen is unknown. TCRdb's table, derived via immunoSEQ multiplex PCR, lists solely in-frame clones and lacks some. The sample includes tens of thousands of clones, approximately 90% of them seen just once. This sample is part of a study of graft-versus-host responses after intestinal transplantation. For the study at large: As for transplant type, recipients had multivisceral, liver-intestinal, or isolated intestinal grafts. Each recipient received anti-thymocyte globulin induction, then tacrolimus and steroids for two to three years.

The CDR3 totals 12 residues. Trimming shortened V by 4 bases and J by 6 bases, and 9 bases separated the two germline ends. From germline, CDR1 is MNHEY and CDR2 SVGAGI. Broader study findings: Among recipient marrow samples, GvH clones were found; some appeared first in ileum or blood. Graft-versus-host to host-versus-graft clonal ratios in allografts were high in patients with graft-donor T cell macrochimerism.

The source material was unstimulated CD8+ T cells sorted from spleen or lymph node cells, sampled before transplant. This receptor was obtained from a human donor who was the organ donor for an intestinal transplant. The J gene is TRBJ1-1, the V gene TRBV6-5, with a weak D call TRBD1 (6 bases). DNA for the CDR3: TGTGCCAGCAGTTTGGGGGGGCCTGAAGCTTTCTTT. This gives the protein CASSLGGPEAFF.